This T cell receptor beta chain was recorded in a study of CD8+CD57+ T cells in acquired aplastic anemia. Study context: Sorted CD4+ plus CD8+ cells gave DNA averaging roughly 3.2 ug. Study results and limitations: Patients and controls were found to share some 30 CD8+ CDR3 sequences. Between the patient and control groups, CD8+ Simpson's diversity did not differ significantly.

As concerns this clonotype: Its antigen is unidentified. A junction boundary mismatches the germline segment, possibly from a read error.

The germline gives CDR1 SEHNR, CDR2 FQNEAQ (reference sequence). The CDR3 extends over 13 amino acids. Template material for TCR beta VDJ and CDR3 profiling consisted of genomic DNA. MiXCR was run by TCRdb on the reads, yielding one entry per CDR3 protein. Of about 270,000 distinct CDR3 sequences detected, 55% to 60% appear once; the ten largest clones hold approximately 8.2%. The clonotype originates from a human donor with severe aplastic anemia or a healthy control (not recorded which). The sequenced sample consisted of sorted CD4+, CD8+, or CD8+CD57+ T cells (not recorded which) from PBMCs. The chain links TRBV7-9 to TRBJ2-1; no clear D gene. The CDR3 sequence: CGSSLKGINEQFF. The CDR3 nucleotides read TGTGGGAGCAGCTTAAAAGGGATAAATGAACAGTTCTTC. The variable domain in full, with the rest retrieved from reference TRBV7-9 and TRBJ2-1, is DTGVSQNPRHKITKRGQNVTFRCDPISEHNRLYWYRQTLGQGPEFLTYFQNEAQLEKSRLLSDRFSAERPKGSFSTLEIQRTEQGDSAMYLCGSSLKGINEQFFGPGTRLTVL.